This paragraph covers one TCR beta chain sequence. What it binds is unknown. This record comes from a study of shared clonotypes between healthy human individuals. Germline V CDR1 and CDR2: SGHRS, YFSETQ. Trimming pared 3 bases from V and 2 bases from J, leaving 12 bases between. The CDR3 has 14 amino acids. TCRdb's table, derived via immunoSEQ multiplex PCR, lists solely in-frame clones and lacks some. This sample yields 2 million to 2.5 million clones, of which approximately 94% are seen a single time; roughly 0.13% belongs to the top ten. Regarding the study as a whole: Genetic and exposure-history diversity was limited by the few donors. On the whole, naive subsets had larger estimated richness than memory subsets had.

The TCR was taken from a man between 18 and 29 years old in good health. The sequencing sample was made of naive CD4+ T cells sorted from blood. Specified subset: CD45RA+ positively selected. V gene TRBV5-1 combines with J gene TRBJ2-7; possibly TRBD2 for D (6 bases). The CDR3 here is CASSSAGPPYEQYF. CDR3 bases: TGCGCCAGCAGCTCGGCGGGGCCGCCCTACGAGCAGTACTTC.